Shown below are 31 T cell receptor beta chains from a single sample sequenced in a study of CD4+ T cells in melanoma. Clones were read by immunoSEQ multiplex PCR, and TCRdb kept only the in-frame ones, dropping some. Among some 110,000 clones listed, about 92% were seen once. The sequenced material came from peripheral blood. The receptors derive from a human donor with melanoma.

The chain employs TRBV18 and TRBJ2-5; D remains unclear. Per the germline V gene, CDR1 is KGHSH and CDR2 is LQKENI. Trimming stripped 3 bases from V and 0 bases from J, with 8 bases between. The CDR3 runs 14 residues. The CDR3 loop reads CASSPRRYQETQYF. The DNA of the CDR3 is TGTGCCAGCTCACCCCGACGGTACCAAGAGACCCAGTACTTC.

The chain carries TRBV28 and TRBJ1-5; TRBD1 aligns across 9 bases. V gave up 3 bases and J gave up 3 bases; unmatched junction bases: 12. The CDR3 has 18 amino acids. The germline gives CDR1 MDHEN, CDR2 SYDVKM. The CDR3, as DNA: TGTGCCAGCAGTTTCGACAAATGGACAGGGGATGACAATCAGCCCCAGCATTTT. Its protein product is CASSFDKWTGDDNQPQHF.

The V and J genes are TRBV27 and TRBJ1-2, with D maybe TRBD1 (6 bases). CDR1 MNHEY and CDR2 SMNVEV come from the germline V gene (reference sequence). V was cut by 3 bases and J by 0 bases, with 11 bases left in between. There are 15 residues in the CDR3. The CDR3 nucleotides are TGTGCCAGCAGTTTTGGGACACCAGCTAACTATGGCTACACCTTC. Protein sequence: CASSFGTPANYGYTF.

The chain employs TRBV7-2 and TRBJ2-5; D possibly corresponds to TRBD2 (6 bases). CDR1 is SGHTA, CDR2 FQGNSA, per germline. Trimming shortened V by 1 base and J by 2 bases, and 14 bases separated the two germline ends. The CDR3 is 16 residues long. The CDR3 loop is CASSLGARDLQETQYF. In DNA form, the CDR3 reads TGTGCCAGCAGCTTAGGGGCCCGGGACTTACAAGAGACCCAGTACTTC.

The rearrangement uses TRBV19 and TRBJ1-1; TRBD1 might be the D (5 bases). V was cut by 7 bases and J by 0 bases, with 15 bases left in between. CDR1 LNHDA and CDR2 SQIVND come from the germline V gene (reference sequence). The CDR3 spans 15 residues. The CDR3, as DNA: TGTGCCAGTATCCCTCAGGGTAGCCTGAACACTGAAGCTTTCTTT. Translation gives CASIPQGSLNTEAFF.

The J gene is TRBJ2-1, the V gene TRBV29-1; the match to TRBD2 covers 11 bases. In germline, CDR1 is SQVTM, CDR2 ANQGSEA. The V gene end was trimmed by 4 bases and the J gene end by 9 bases; junction bases not matched to a gene: 11. The CDR3 has 15 residues. The CDR3 DNA reads as TGCAGCGTTGGGATTAGCGGGGGGGCCTATGGTGAGCAGTTCTTC. Translating gives CSVGISGGAYGEQFF.

The chain uses TRBV7-3 and TRBJ2-5; 8 bases agree with TRBD1. This CDR3 is built from 15 residues. Losses at the gene ends were 5 bases for V and 5 bases for J; bases not matched to a gene: 10. Germline V gene data show CDR1 as SGHTA and CDR2 as FQGTGA. The CDR3 region has the DNA TGTGCCAGCAGCCAGACGGGACAGGTTAAGGAGACCCAGTACTTC. It translates to CASSQTGQVKETQYF.

This rearrangement joins TRBV4-3 to TRBJ1-1; tentatively, D is TRBD1 (5 bases). Trimming cost V 0 bases and J 5 bases, with 10 bases left between them. The CDR3 contains 14 residues. Looked up from germline, CDR1 is LGHNA and CDR2 is YSLEER. The CDR3 DNA reads as TGCGCCAGCAGCCAAGAAGGGGCGAGAACTGAAGCTTTCTTT. It translates to CASSQEGARTEAFF.

The chain links TRBV14 to TRBJ2-5; TRBD1 matches 9 bases. J lost 4 bases, V lost 5 bases, and 2 bases had no gene match. Germline CDR1 is SGHDN and CDR2 is FVKESK. This CDR3 is 13 amino acids long. Here the CDR3 reads CASSYRGRETQYF. DNA of the CDR3: TGTGCCAGCAGCTACAGGGGGCGAGAGACCCAGTACTTC.

This chain connects TRBV6-6 to TRBJ2-1; D ambiguous. From germline, CDR1 is MNHNY and CDR2 SVGAGI (reference sequence). The V and J ends lost 5 bases and 5 bases respectively, with 10 bases between them. The CDR3 is 13 residues long. The CDR3: CASSQRENNEQFF. Here the CDR3 DNA reads TGTGCCAGCAGTCAGAGAGAGAACAATGAGCAGTTCTTC.

The V and J genes are TRBV7-7 and TRBJ2-5; D could derive from TRBD1 or TRBD2 (6 bases each). This CDR3 region has 15 residues. Per the germline V gene, CDR1 is SSHAT and CDR2 is FNYEAQ (reference sequence). The V gene lost 0 bases and the J gene lost 5 bases, with 13 bases spanning the gap. The CDR3 spells CASSLAPTGRETQYF. Written as DNA, the CDR3 is TGTGCCAGCAGCTTAGCCCCCACAGGGAGGGAGACCCAGTACTTC.

The J gene is TRBJ2-7, the V gene TRBV11-3; 7 nucleotides match TRBD2. The CDR3 consists of 16 residues. Germline loops: CDR1 SGHNT, CDR2 YENEEA. V gave up 5 bases and J gave up 3 bases; unmatched junction bases: 13. The CDR3: CASSTRSGVSHYEQYF. CDR3 nucleotides: TGTGCCAGCAGCACCCGGAGCGGGGTGAGTCACTACGAGCAGTACTTC.

V gene TRBV5-1 combines with J gene TRBJ2-2; TRBD2 is a possible D gene (5 bases). Germline V gives CDR1 SGHRS, CDR2 YFSETQ. Between the trimmed V and J ends, which lost 4 bases and 4 bases, there was a span of 14 bases. The CDR3 sequence is 15 residues long. DNA for the CDR3: TGCGCCAGCAGCCGGGCGGAGGCGCTCACCGGGGAGCTGTTTTTT. Its translation is CASSRAEALTGELFF.

V usage is TRBV28 and J usage is TRBJ2-1; D might be TRBD1 (6 bases). V was trimmed by 4 bases and J by 4 bases, leaving 11 bases between them. Per the germline V gene, CDR1 is MDHEN and CDR2 is SYDVKM. The length of the CDR3 is 14 residues. The DNA for the CDR3 is TGTGCCAGCAGTTCAGGGACATTTTACAATGAGCAGTTCTTC. It is translated as CASSSGTFYNEQFF.

V and J are TRBV9 and TRBJ2-7; D tentatively reads TRBD1 or TRBD2 (5 bases each). Trimming shortened V by 4 bases and J by 4 bases, and 15 bases separated the two germline ends. Germline V gives CDR1 SGDLS, CDR2 YYNGEE. This CDR3 contains 14 residues. Written as DNA, the CDR3 is TGTGCCAGCAGCCCTAGGGGTCGGGGATACGAGCAGTACTTC. The encoded protein is CASSPRGRGYEQYF.

This clone was recorded only once. One end of the junction does not line up with germline, which may come from a read error. The chain combines TRBV20-1 with TRBJ1-1, with D unclear. The CDR3 sequence is 11 residues long. Germline loops: CDR1 DFQATT, CDR2 SNEGSKA (reference sequence). The CDR3, as DNA: TGCAGTGCTAGGGGCGGCCCTGAGGCTTTCTTT. This codes for CSARGGPEAFF.

As regards this clone: A read error may produce the germline difference seen at one junction end. V is TRBV4-1 and J is TRBJ2-5, with 7 bases that match TRBD1. This CDR3 has 15 residues. Germline loops: CDR1 MGHRA, CDR2 YSYEKL. This CDR3 reads CASGQDDRALRTQYF. The CDR3 bases are TGCGCCAGCGGCCAAGATGACAGGGCGTTAAGGACCCAGTACTTC.

The genes are TRBV9 and TRBJ2-1; 9 nucleotides match TRBD1. The junction had 1 base not matched to a gene; V was cut back by 1 base and J by 5 bases. CDR3 length: 14 residues. Germline V gives CDR1 SGDLS, CDR2 YYNGEE. Written as DNA, the CDR3 is TGTGCCAGCAGCGTAAGACAGGGGGACAATGAGCAGTTCTTC. It is translated as CASSVRQGDNEQFF.

The chain couples TRBV29-1 to TRBJ2-1; no reliable D call. The CDR3 extends over 9 amino acids. V was trimmed by 4 bases and J by 9 bases, leaving 4 bases between them. Germline V gene lookup returns CDR1 SQVTM and CDR2 ANQGSEA. The CDR3, as DNA: TGCAGCGTTGGTAGTGAGCAGTTCTTC. It codes for CSVGSEQFF.

This sequence joins TRBV10-3 and TRBJ2-5; 10 bases fit TRBD2. V shed 3 bases, J shed 3 bases, and the junction held 4 bases outside the gene matches. The CDR3 has 15 amino acids. The germline CDR1 and CDR2 sequences are ENHRY and SYGVKD. The DNA of the CDR3 is TGTGCCATCAGTGATAGCGGACTAGCGGAAGAGACCCAGTACTTC. It yields the protein CAISDSGLAEETQYF.

The genes are TRBV5-1 and TRBJ2-3; 8 bases align to TRBD2. CDR1 and CDR2 from the germline V gene are SGHRS and YFSETQ. The length of the CDR3 is 14 residues. J was trimmed by 4 bases and V by 3 bases; bases with no gene match: 4. CDR3 nucleotides: TGCGCCAGCAGCTGGGGACTAGTTCCAGATACGCAGTATTTT. It translates to CASSWGLVPDTQYF.

The V call is TRBV20-1, the J call TRBJ2-3; unclear D gene. CDR1 and CDR2 (germline): DFQATT, SNEGSKA (reference sequence). Between the trimmed V and J ends, which lost 7 bases and 5 bases, there was a span of 10 bases. The CDR3 is 11 amino acids. The CDR3 sequence is CSVPPGDTQYF. CDR3 coding DNA: TGCAGTGTCCCCCCCGGAGATACGCAGTATTTT.

The chain combines TRBV4-2 with TRBJ2-2; tentative D call: TRBD2 (5 bases). Between the trimmed V and J ends, which lost 0 bases and 3 bases, there was a span of 11 bases. Germline V gives CDR1 LGHNA, CDR2 YNFKEQ. This CDR3 contains 16 residues. CDR3 loop: CASSQDPDSDTGELFF. In DNA, the CDR3 is TGTGCCAGCAGCCAAGATCCGGACTCCGACACCGGGGAGCTGTTTTTT.

This rearrangement joins TRBV5-1 to TRBJ1-1; D possibly corresponds to TRBD1 (6 bases). Germline CDR1 SGHRS, CDR2 YFSETQ. The CDR3 is 13 amino acids. V gave up 1 base and J gave up 5 bases, with 9 bases separating them. The CDR3: CASSLQGGTEAFF. The CDR3 DNA reads TGCGCCAGCAGCTTGCAAGGGGGGACTGAAGCTTTCTTT.

The chain combines TRBV27 with TRBJ2-1; tentatively, D is TRBD2 (6 bases). The CDR3 runs 17 residues. Trimming removed 5 bases from V and 2 bases from J, with 19 bases in between. Germline CDR1 MNHEY, CDR2 SMNVEV (reference sequence). The CDR3 is CASSGGSGQYAYNEQFF. CDR3 coding DNA: TGTGCCAGCAGTGGGGGTAGCGGCCAATATGCCTACAATGAGCAGTTCTTC.

This chain connects TRBV11-2 to TRBJ2-2; the D gene is possibly TRBD1 (6 bases). CDR3 size: 16 residues. The germline V gene encodes CDR1 SGHAT and CDR2 FQNNGV. V was clipped by 3 bases and J by 0 bases, with 11 bases between them. The CDR3 region is CASSFLGASNTGELFF. In DNA form, the CDR3 reads TGTGCCAGCAGCTTCCTGGGGGCCTCGAACACCGGGGAGCTGTTTTTT.

This chain links TRBV13 with TRBJ2-2; a weak D match, TRBD2 (6 bases). With 5 bases removed from V and 1 base from J, the gap between germline ends came to 14 bases. CDR3 size: 16 residues. Germline V gene sequence: CDR1 PRHDT, CDR2 FYEKMQ (reference sequence). CDR3 sequence reads: CASSRGGPLNTGELFF. DNA for the CDR3: TGTGCCAGCAGCCGAGGAGGGCCACTGAACACCGGGGAGCTGTTTTTT.

The chain joins TRBV9 to TRBJ2-5; TRBD1 agrees at 7 bases. The CDR3 has 15 residues. The germline gives CDR1 SGDLS, CDR2 YYNGEE. J gave up 2 bases and V 2 bases, and 6 bases lay outside the gene matches. The CDR3 loop reads CASSVVGTVQETQYF. CDR3 DNA: TGTGCCAGCAGCGTGGTCGGGACAGTTCAAGAGACCCAGTACTTC.

This clone was observed once. This chain links TRBV25-1 with TRBJ2-1; D not certain. The CDR3 has 14 amino acids. V lost 6 bases, J lost 0 bases, and 9 bases lay in between. Germline CDR1 MGHDK, CDR2 SYGVNS. CDR3 residues: CASSEKSSYNEQFF. In DNA, the CDR3 is TGTGCCAGCAGCGAGAAAAGCTCCTACAATGAGCAGTTCTTC.

This chain links TRBV28 with TRBJ2-1; D is undetermined. CDR1 is MDHEN, CDR2 SYDVKM, per germline. Deletions cut 10 bases from V and 6 bases from J, with 19 bases between. There are 14 residues in the CDR3. CDR3 nucleotide sequence: TGTGCCACCGAGGAACGATCTCCACGCAATGAGCAGTTCTTC. Its protein is CATEERSPRNEQFF. Full variable domain (outside the CDR3, taken from reference TRBV28 and TRBJ2-1): DVKVTQSSRYLVKRTGEKVFLECVQDMDHENMFWYRQDPGLGLRLIYFSYDVKMKEKGDIPEGYSVSREKKERFSLILESASTNQTSMYLCATEERSPRNEQFFGPGTRLTVL.

This chain connects TRBV7-8 to TRBJ2-7; 9 bases match TRBD2. Germline CDR1 reads SGHVS; CDR2 reads FQNEAQ. V gave up 1 base and J gave up 6 bases; unmatched junction bases: 16. The CDR3 consists of 18 residues. The CDR3 DNA is TGTGCCAGCAGCTTAGTCGGTAGCGGGAGACCCACCGGGGCCGAGCAGTACTTC. This translates into CASSLVGSGRPTGAEQYF. The full variable domain, completed using reference TRBV7-8 and TRBJ2-7, is GAGVSQSPRYKVAKRGQDVALRCDPISGHVSLFWYQQALGQGPEFLTYFQNEAQLDKSGLPSDRFFAERPEGSVSTLKIQRTQQEDSAVYLCASSLVGSGRPTGAEQYFGPGTRLTVT.